This TCR beta chain was captured in a study of chemoradiotherapy in HPV16-positive cancers. Study-wide findings and caveats: During treatment, candidate HPV-specific clones and E7-related motifs expanded in tumor.

Method: immunoSEQ multiplex PCR; TCRdb's copy keeps in-frame clones and lacks some. The repertoire has tens of thousands of clones, about 88% of them found once; the top ten carry 4% to 5%. This CDR3 is built from 15 residues. CDR1 and CDR2 from the germline V gene are SGDLS and YYNGEE. Trimming took 0 bases from V and 6 from J, leaving 15 bases between them. With regard to this clone: Its specificity is unknown. Other DNA sequences in the same sample also yield this CDR3.

The clonotype originates from a human donor with HPV-associated anogenital cancer. The genes are TRBV9 and TRBJ1-2, with D possibly TRBD1 on 5 matching bases. The sample here was blood, taken from a patient who underwent chemoradiotherapy. CDR3 protein: CASSVGGRAVDGYTF. The CDR3 DNA sequence: TGTGCCAGCAGCGTAGGGGGCAGGGCAGTTGATGGCTACACCTTC.